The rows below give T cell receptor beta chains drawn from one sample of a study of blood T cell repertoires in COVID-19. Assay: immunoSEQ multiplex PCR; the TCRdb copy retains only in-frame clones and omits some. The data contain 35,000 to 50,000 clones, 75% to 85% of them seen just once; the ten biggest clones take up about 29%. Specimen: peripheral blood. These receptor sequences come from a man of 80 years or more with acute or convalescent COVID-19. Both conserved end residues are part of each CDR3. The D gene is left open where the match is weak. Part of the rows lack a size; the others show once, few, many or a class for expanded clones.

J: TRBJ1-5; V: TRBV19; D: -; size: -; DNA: TGTGCCAGTAGTGCCGGGAGGTTAAGCAATCAGCCCCAGCATTTT; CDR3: CASSAGRLSNQPQHF
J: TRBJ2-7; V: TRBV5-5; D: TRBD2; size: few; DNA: TGTGCCAGCAGCCGGACGGGGGGGCCCCCCTACGAGCAGTACTTC; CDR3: CASSRTGGPPYEQYF
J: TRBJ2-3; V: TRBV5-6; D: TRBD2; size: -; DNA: TGTGCCAGCAGCTCGACAAGCGGGGGGACCAGATTAACAGATACGCAGTATTTT; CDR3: CASSSTSGGTRLTDTQYF
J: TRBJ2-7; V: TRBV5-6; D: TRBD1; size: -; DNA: TGTGCCAGCAGCCGGGAACCGGGACAGGGGGCGGCCGAGCAGTACTTC; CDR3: CASSREPGQGAAEQYF
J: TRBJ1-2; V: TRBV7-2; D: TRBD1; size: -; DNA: TGTGCCAGCAGCTCTAGGGCGGGACAGGCCTACTATGGCTACACCTTC; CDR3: CASSSRAGQAYYGYTF
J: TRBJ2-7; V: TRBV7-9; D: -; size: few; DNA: TGTGCCAGCAGCTTACTTGACACTCGCCACGAGCAGTACTTC; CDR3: CASSLLDTRHEQYF
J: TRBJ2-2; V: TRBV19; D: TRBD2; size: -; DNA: TGTGCCAGTAGTATACCCGGACTAGCGGGCCGCACCGGGGAGCTGTTTTTT; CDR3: CASSIPGLAGRTGELFF
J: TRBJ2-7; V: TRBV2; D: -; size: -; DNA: TGTGCCAGCAGCCCTTTGGGGGCAGGCGTCCAGTACGAGCAGTACTTC; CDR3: CASSPLGAGVQYEQYF
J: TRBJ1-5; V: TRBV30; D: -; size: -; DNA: TGTGCCTGGAACAGTGATAGCAATCAGCCCCAGCATTTT; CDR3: CAWNSDSNQPQHF
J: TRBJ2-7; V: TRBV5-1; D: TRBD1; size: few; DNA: TGCGCCAGCAGCTTTTTAGGGGACAGCTACGAGCAGTACTTC; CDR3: CASSFLGDSYEQYF
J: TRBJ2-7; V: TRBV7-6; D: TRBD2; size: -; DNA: TGTGCCAGCAGCCCTACCCTAGCGGGAGGAATCTACGAGCAGTACTTC; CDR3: CASSPTLAGGIYEQYF
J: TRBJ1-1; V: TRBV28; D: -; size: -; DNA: TGTGCCAGCAGCTCACTCTCCAAGAACACTGAAGCTTTCTTT; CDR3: CASSSLSKNTEAFF
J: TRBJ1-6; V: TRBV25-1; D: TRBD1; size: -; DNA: TGTGCCAGCAGTGGGATGACAGGGTCGAATTCACCCCTCCACTTT; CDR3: CASSGMTGSNSPLHF
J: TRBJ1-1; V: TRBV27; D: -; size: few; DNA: TGTGCCAGCAGTTACTCAGGGGAAACTGAAGCTTTCTTT; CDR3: CASSYSGETEAFF
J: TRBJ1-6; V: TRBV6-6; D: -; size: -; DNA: TGTGCCAGCATGGGAGGCGGTCCTCCTGGATCCCTCCACTTT; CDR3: CASMGGGPPGSLHF
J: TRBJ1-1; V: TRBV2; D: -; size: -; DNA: TGTGCCAGCAGTGGACTGGTTACGAACACTGAAGCTTTCTTT; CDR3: CASSGLVTNTEAFF
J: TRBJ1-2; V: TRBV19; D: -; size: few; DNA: TGTGCCAGTAGCCCCTCCGGGGGGGCGTTTAGCTATGGCTACACCTTC; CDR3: CASSPSGGAFSYGYTF
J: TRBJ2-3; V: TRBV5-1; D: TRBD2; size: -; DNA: TGCGCCAGCAGCTTTTCGCGGGGGGCAGGAGATACGCAGTATTTT; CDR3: CASSFSRGAGDTQYF
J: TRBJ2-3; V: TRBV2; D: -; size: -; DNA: TGTGCCACTTCGACAGTTAGCACAGATACGCAGTATTTT; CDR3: CATSTVSTDTQYF
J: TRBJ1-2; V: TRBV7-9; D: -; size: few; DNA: TGTGCCAGCAGCGAAAATCTAGAAGGCTACACCTTC; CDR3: CASSENLEGYTF
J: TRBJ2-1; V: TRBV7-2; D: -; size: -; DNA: TGTGCCAGCAGCTCCCCAAGACTCTACAATGAGCAGTTCTTC; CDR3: CASSSPRLYNEQFF
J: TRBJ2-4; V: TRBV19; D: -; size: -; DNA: TGTGCCAGTAGTATAGAACAGGCCACCAAAAACATTCAGTACTTC; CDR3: CASSIEQATKNIQYF
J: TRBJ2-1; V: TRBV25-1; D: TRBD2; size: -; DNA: TGTGCCAGCAGCCCGGGGCTAGCGGGAGTCAATGAGCAGTTCTTC; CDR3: CASSPGLAGVNEQFF
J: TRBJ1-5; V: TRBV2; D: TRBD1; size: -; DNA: TGTGCCAGCAGTGCCTCGGGACAGGGGAATCAGCCCCAGCATTTT; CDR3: CASSASGQGNQPQHF
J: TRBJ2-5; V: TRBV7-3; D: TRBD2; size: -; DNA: TGTGCCAGCAGCTTTGCGGGAGAAGAGACCCAGTACTTC; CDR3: CASSFAGEETQYF
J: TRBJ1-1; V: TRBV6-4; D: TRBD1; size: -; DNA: TGTGCCAGCAGCGCAGGGGGGTCAATCACTGAAGCTTTCTTT; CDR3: CASSAGGSITEAFF
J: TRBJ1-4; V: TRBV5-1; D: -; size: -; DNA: TGCGCCAGCAGCTTAGCGGGCTCAACTAATGAAAAACTGTTTTTT; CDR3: CASSLAGSTNEKLFF
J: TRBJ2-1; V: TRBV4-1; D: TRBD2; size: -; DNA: TGCGCCAGCAGCCAAGCACCACTACTAGGGACTAGCGGGGTTTATGAGCAGTTCTTC; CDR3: CASSQAPLLGTSGVYEQFF
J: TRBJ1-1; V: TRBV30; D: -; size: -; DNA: TGTGCCTGGAGTGTAACAGCGAACACTGAAGCTTTCTTT; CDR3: CAWSVTANTEAFF
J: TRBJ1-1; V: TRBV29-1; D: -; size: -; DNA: TGCAGCGCATACGGCGGCAGGGAGGACACTGAAGCTTTCTTT; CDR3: CSAYGGREDTEAFF
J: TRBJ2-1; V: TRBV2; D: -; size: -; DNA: TGTGCCAGCAGTGAAGCCCTAGGGGGCAATGAGCAGTTCTTC; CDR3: CASSEALGGNEQFF
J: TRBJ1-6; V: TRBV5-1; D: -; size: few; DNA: TGCGCCAGCAGCTTGGAGGTTGGCAGGGAGGATTCACCCCTCCACTTT; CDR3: CASSLEVGREDSPLHF
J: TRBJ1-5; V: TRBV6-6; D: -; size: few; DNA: TGTGCCCTTTCTGGAGGGAGAGATCAGCCCCAGCATTTT; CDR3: CALSGGRDQPQHF
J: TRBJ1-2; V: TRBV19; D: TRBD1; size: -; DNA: TGTGCCAGTACGTTGTTGTCAGGGGGCGACTATGGCTACACCTTC; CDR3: CASTLLSGGDYGYTF
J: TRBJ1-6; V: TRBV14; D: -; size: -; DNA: TGTGCCAGCAGCCGTACCGGGATAGTCAATTCACCCCTCCACTTT; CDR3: CASSRTGIVNSPLHF
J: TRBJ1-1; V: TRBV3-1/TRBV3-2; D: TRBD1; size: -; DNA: TGTGCCAGCACGGAGACAGGGGAAAGGGGGAAAGCTTTCTTT; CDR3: CASTETGERGKAFF
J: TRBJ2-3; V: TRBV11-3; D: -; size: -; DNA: TGTGCCAGCAGCGGACAGACCACAGATACGCAGTATTTT; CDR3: CASSGQTTDTQYF
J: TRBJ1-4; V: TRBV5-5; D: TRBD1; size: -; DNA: TGTGCCAGCAGCTTGGTGTGGGGACAGTATAATGAAAAACTGTTTTTT; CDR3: CASSLVWGQYNEKLFF
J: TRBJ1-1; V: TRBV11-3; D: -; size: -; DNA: TGTGCCAGCAGCCAAGGGGGGGTCCGAACTGAAGCTTTCTTT; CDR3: CASSQGGVRTEAFF
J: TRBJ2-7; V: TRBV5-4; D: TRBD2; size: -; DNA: TGTGCCAGCAGCCATATAGCGGGAGGGTCCTACGAGCAGTACTTC; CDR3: CASSHIAGGSYEQYF
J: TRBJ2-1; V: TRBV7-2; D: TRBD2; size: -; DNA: TGTGCCAGCAGCCTCCCCCCGGGACTAGCGAGATACAATGAGCAGTTCTTC; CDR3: CASSLPPGLARYNEQFF
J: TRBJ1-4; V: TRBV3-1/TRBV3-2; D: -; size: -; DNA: TGTGCCAGCAGCCAAGATGCGGGGAAGGGGAATGAAAAACTGTTTTTT; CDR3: CASSQDAGKGNEKLFF
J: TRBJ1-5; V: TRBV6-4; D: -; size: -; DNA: TGTGCCAGCAGTGTGGGGCAGGGCGGCAATCAGCCCCAGCATTTT; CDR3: CASSVGQGGNQPQHF
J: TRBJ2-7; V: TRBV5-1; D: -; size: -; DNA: TGCGCCAGCAGCTTTTTAAACGAGCAGTACTTC; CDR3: CASSFLNEQYF
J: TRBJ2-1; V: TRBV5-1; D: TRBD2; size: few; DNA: TGCGCCAGCAGCAGACTAGCGGCGTTGAACGGGCATGAGCAGTTCTTC; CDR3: CASSRLAALNGHEQFF
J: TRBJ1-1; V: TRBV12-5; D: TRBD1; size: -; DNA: TGTGCTAGTGGTTTTTCTACAGGGGCCCGCACTGAAGCTTTCTTT; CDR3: CASGFSTGARTEAFF
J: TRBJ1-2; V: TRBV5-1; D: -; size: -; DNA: TGCGCCAGCAGCTTGGGACAGATCAATGCTCTAGATGGCTACACCTTC; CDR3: CASSLGQINALDGYTF
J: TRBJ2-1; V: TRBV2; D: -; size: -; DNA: TGTGCCAGCACCGAGCTCGGGACTCCAGGGCCCTACAATGAGCAGTTCTTC; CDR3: CASTELGTPGPYNEQFF
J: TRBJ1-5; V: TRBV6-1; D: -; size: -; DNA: TGTGCCAGCAGTGAAGAATGGACTGCTAATAATCAGCCCCAGCATTTT; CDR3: CASSEEWTANNQPQHF
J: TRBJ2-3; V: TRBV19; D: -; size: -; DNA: TGTGCCAGTAGTAATGGACTACTCACAGATACGCAGTATTTT; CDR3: CASSNGLLTDTQYF
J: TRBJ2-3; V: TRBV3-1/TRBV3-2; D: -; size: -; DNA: TGTGCCAGCAGCCAGGCCTACGGGTCGGAGACAGATACGCAGTATTTT; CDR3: CASSQAYGSETDTQYF
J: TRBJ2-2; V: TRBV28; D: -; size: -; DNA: TGTGCCAGCAGTCTGGGCGTTAGCACCGGGGAGCTGTTTTTT; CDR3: CASSLGVSTGELFF
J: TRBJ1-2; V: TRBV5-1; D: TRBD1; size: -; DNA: TGCGCCAGCAGCCCGACGGGACAGGGGGTCGGGGGCTACACCTTC; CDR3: CASSPTGQGVGGYTF
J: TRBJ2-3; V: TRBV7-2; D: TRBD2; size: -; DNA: TGTGCCAGCAGCTACCCGACTAGCGGGGGGGGAACCACAGATACGCAGTATTTT; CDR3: CASSYPTSGGGTTDTQYF
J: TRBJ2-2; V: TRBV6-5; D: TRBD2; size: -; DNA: TGTGCCAGCAGGGGACTAGCGGGAGACACCGGGGAGCTGTTTTTT; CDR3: CASRGLAGDTGELFF
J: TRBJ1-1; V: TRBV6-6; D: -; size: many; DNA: TGTGCCAGCATTCGTAGGACAGCGAACACTGAAGCTTTCTTT; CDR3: CASIRRTANTEAFF
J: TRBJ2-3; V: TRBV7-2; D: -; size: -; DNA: TGTGCCAGCAGCGTCCGGGGAGGAGATACGCAGTATTTT; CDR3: CASSVRGGDTQYF
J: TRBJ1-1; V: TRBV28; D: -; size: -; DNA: TGTGCCAGCAGTTTATCCCACAGGAAAACTGAAGCTTTCTTT; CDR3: CASSLSHRKTEAFF
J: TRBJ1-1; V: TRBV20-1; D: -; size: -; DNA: TGCAGTGCTAGTCGGGAGCTTGTCACTGAAGCTTTCTTT; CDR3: CSASRELVTEAFF